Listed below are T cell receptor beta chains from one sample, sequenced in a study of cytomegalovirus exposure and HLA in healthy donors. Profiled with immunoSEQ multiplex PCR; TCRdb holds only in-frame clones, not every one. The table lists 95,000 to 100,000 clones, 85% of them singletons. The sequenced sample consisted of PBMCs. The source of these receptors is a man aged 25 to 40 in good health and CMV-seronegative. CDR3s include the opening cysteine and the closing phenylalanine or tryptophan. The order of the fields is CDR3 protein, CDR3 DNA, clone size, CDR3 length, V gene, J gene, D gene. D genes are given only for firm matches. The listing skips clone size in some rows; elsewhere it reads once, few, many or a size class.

CDR3 protein: CASSPGQGLSSPLHF; CDR3 DNA: TGTGCCAGCAGTCCGGGACAGGGGCTCTCGTCACCCCTCCACTTT; clone size: -; CDR3 length: 15; V gene: TRBV28; J gene: TRBJ1-6; D gene: TRBD1
CDR3 protein: CASSHQGAGYEQYF; CDR3 DNA: TGTGCCAGCAGCCATCAGGGGGCGGGATACGAGCAGTACTTC; clone size: -; CDR3 length: 14; V gene: TRBV7-2; J gene: TRBJ2-7; D gene: TRBD1
CDR3 protein: CASSATESTNEKLFF; CDR3 DNA: TGTGCCAGCAGCGCCACAGAATCCACTAATGAAAAACTGTTTTTT; clone size: -; CDR3 length: 15; V gene: TRBV7-9; J gene: TRBJ1-4; D gene: -
CDR3 protein: CAWSPLLQETQYF; CDR3 DNA: TGTGCCTGGAGCCCCCTACTCCAAGAGACCCAGTACTTC; clone size: few; CDR3 length: 13; V gene: TRBV30; J gene: TRBJ2-5; D gene: -
CDR3 protein: CATSSLPSGQREAFF; CDR3 DNA: TGTGCCACCAGCAGCCTACCTTCGGGACAGAGGGAAGCTTTCTTT; clone size: -; CDR3 length: 15; V gene: TRBV15; J gene: TRBJ1-1; D gene: TRBD1
CDR3 protein: CASSQAGSYEQYF; CDR3 DNA: TGCGCCAGCAGCCAGGCAGGGTCCTACGAGCAGTACTTC; clone size: -; CDR3 length: 13; V gene: TRBV4-1; J gene: TRBJ2-7; D gene: -
CDR3 protein: CASSYALNTEAFF; CDR3 DNA: TGTGCCAGCAGTTACGCTCTAAACACTGAAGCTTTCTTT; clone size: -; CDR3 length: 13; V gene: TRBV6-5; J gene: TRBJ1-1; D gene: -
CDR3 protein: CASSKGQGLGGELFF; CDR3 DNA: TGTGCCAGTAGTAAGGGACAGGGTTTGGGCGGGGAGCTGTTTTTT; clone size: -; CDR3 length: 15; V gene: TRBV19; J gene: TRBJ2-2; D gene: TRBD1
CDR3 protein: CASSTSGQGTDTQYF; CDR3 DNA: TGTGCCAGTAGTACCTCGGGACAGGGGACAGATACGCAGTATTTT; clone size: once; CDR3 length: 15; V gene: TRBV19; J gene: TRBJ2-3; D gene: TRBD1
CDR3 protein: CAISESASSGANVLTF; CDR3 DNA: TGTGCCATCAGTGAGTCCGCGTCCTCTGGGGCCAACGTCCTGACTTTC; clone size: -; CDR3 length: 16; V gene: TRBV10-3; J gene: TRBJ2-6; D gene: -
CDR3 protein: CASSVDNSADQPQHF; CDR3 DNA: TGCGCCAGCAGCGTGGATAATTCTGCGGATCAGCCCCAGCATTTT; clone size: -; CDR3 length: 15; V gene: TRBV5-1; J gene: TRBJ1-5; D gene: -
CDR3 protein: CASSLRFPGTSGRALPQTQYF; CDR3 DNA: TGCGCCAGCAGCTTGAGGTTCCCGGGGACTAGCGGGAGGGCCCTCCCGCAGACCCAGTACTTC; clone size: -; CDR3 length: 21; V gene: TRBV5-1; J gene: TRBJ2-5; D gene: TRBD2
CDR3 protein: CASSLAGTGVGETQYF; CDR3 DNA: TGTGCCAGCAGCCTCGCCGGGACAGGGGTAGGGGAGACCCAGTACTTC; clone size: -; CDR3 length: 16; V gene: TRBV7-6; J gene: TRBJ2-5; D gene: TRBD1
CDR3 protein: CAWSVRGKVNYGYTF; CDR3 DNA: TGTGCCTGGAGTGTTAGGGGGAAGGTAAACTATGGCTACACCTTC; clone size: -; CDR3 length: 15; V gene: TRBV30; J gene: TRBJ1-2; D gene: -
CDR3 protein: CASSDLTSGGAGYEQFF; CDR3 DNA: TGTGCCAGCAGCGATTTGACTAGCGGGGGGGCTGGGTATGAGCAGTTCTTC; clone size: -; CDR3 length: 17; V gene: TRBV5-8; J gene: TRBJ2-1; D gene: TRBD2
CDR3 protein: CATRILTNTDTQYF; CDR3 DNA: TGTGCCACCAGGATTCTGACAAACACAGATACGCAGTATTTT; clone size: -; CDR3 length: 14; V gene: TRBV15; J gene: TRBJ2-3; D gene: -
CDR3 protein: CASSPGQGLSNQPQHF; CDR3 DNA: TGTGCCAGCAGCCCGGGACAGGGCTTGAGCAATCAGCCCCAGCATTTT; clone size: once; CDR3 length: 16; V gene: TRBV7-9; J gene: TRBJ1-5; D gene: TRBD1
CDR3 protein: CSVDVASGANEQFF; CDR3 DNA: TGCAGCGTTGATGTGGCTAGCGGGGCCAATGAGCAGTTCTTC; clone size: -; CDR3 length: 14; V gene: TRBV29-1; J gene: TRBJ2-1; D gene: TRBD2
CDR3 protein: CASSNTGLEGSYF; CDR3 DNA: TGTGCCAGTAGTAACACCGGGTTGGAGGGGTCGTACTTC; clone size: once; CDR3 length: 13; V gene: TRBV19; J gene: TRBJ2-7; D gene: -
CDR3 protein: CAWSGGVTGGPENEQFF; CDR3 DNA: TGTGCCTGGAGTGGAGGGGTAACGGGAGGGCCGGAGAATGAGCAGTTCTTC; clone size: -; CDR3 length: 17; V gene: TRBV30; J gene: TRBJ2-1; D gene: TRBD2
CDR3 protein: CASSPSDTRTDTQYF; CDR3 DNA: TGTGCCAGCAGTCCATCGGACACACGCACAGATACGCAGTATTTT; clone size: -; CDR3 length: 15; V gene: TRBV28; J gene: TRBJ2-3; D gene: -
CDR3 protein: CASSPRQADQPQHF; CDR3 DNA: TGTGCCAGCAGCCCAAGGCAGGCCGATCAGCCCCAGCATTTT; clone size: few; CDR3 length: 14; V gene: TRBV7-8; J gene: TRBJ1-5; D gene: -
CDR3 protein: CASSSGLAGGLGNYNEQFF; CDR3 DNA: TGTGCCAGCAGCTCGGGACTAGCGGGGGGCCTGGGGAATTACAATGAGCAGTTCTTC; clone size: few; CDR3 length: 19; V gene: TRBV7-9; J gene: TRBJ2-1; D gene: TRBD2
CDR3 protein: CASSLFLGADYGYTF; CDR3 DNA: TGCGCCAGCAGCTTGTTTCTGGGGGCCGACTATGGCTACACCTTC; clone size: -; CDR3 length: 15; V gene: TRBV5-1; J gene: TRBJ1-2; D gene: -
CDR3 protein: CASSGGGSAYGPLHF; CDR3 DNA: TGTGCCAGCAGTGGAGGGGGATCTGCTTATGGGCCCCTCCACTTT; clone size: -; CDR3 length: 15; V gene: TRBV2; J gene: TRBJ1-6; D gene: -
CDR3 protein: CASSQGTGLSYEQYF; CDR3 DNA: TGTGCCAGCAGCCAAGGGACAGGTCTTTCCTACGAGCAGTACTTC; clone size: -; CDR3 length: 15; V gene: TRBV9; J gene: TRBJ2-7; D gene: TRBD1
CDR3 protein: CASSAGTGRDTIYF; CDR3 DNA: TGTGCCAGCAGCGCCGGGACAGGGAGGGACACCATATATTTT; clone size: -; CDR3 length: 14; V gene: TRBV7-2; J gene: TRBJ1-3; D gene: TRBD1
CDR3 protein: CASSPTGGTGGRKPEAFF; CDR3 DNA: TGTGCCAGCAGTCCAACGGGGGGGACAGGGGGCAGAAAGCCTGAAGCTTTCTTT; clone size: -; CDR3 length: 18; V gene: TRBV28; J gene: TRBJ1-1; D gene: TRBD1
CDR3 protein: CASMGQGNTGELFF; CDR3 DNA: TGTGCCAGTATGGGACAGGGGAACACCGGGGAGCTGTTTTTT; clone size: -; CDR3 length: 14; V gene: TRBV25-1; J gene: TRBJ2-2; D gene: TRBD1
CDR3 protein: CASSQLTGKSPETQYF; CDR3 DNA: TGCGCCAGCAGCCAGTTGACGGGAAAATCCCCCGAGACCCAGTACTTC; clone size: once; CDR3 length: 16; V gene: TRBV4-1; J gene: TRBJ2-5; D gene: -
CDR3 protein: CASRTGNSPLHF; CDR3 DNA: TGTGCCAGCAGAACAGGGAACTCACCCCTCCACTTT; clone size: -; CDR3 length: 12; V gene: TRBV28; J gene: TRBJ1-6; D gene: -
CDR3 protein: CASSERQGPKNTGELFF; CDR3 DNA: TGTGCCAGCAGTGAACGACAGGGCCCCAAGAACACCGGGGAGCTGTTTTTT; clone size: -; CDR3 length: 17; V gene: TRBV25-1; J gene: TRBJ2-2; D gene: TRBD1
CDR3 protein: CASSEETGNGANVLTF; CDR3 DNA: TGTGCCAGCAGTGAAGAGACAGGGAATGGGGCCAACGTCCTGACTTTC; clone size: few; CDR3 length: 16; V gene: TRBV6-1; J gene: TRBJ2-6; D gene: TRBD1
CDR3 protein: CSVVGADNTGELFF; CDR3 DNA: TGCAGCGTTGTAGGGGCCGACAACACCGGGGAGCTGTTTTTT; clone size: -; CDR3 length: 14; V gene: TRBV29-1; J gene: TRBJ2-2; D gene: -
CDR3 protein: CASSVGNRRESQYF; CDR3 DNA: TGTGCCAGCAGCGTAGGGAACAGGCGCGAGTCCCAGTACTTC; clone size: -; CDR3 length: 14; V gene: TRBV9; J gene: TRBJ2-5; D gene: -
CDR3 protein: CASTPQEGVRGGYTF; CDR3 DNA: TGTGCCAGCACCCCACAAGAGGGGGTTCGCGGTGGCTACACCTTC; clone size: -; CDR3 length: 15; V gene: TRBV7-2; J gene: TRBJ1-2; D gene: -
CDR3 protein: CASSAQTDTQYF; CDR3 DNA: TGTGCCAGCAGTGCACAAACAGATACGCAGTATTTT; clone size: -; CDR3 length: 12; V gene: TRBV25-1; J gene: TRBJ2-3; D gene: -
CDR3 protein: CSVDRGGVGGYTF; CDR3 DNA: TGCAGCGTTGACCGGGGTGGGGTTGGTGGCTACACCTTC; clone size: -; CDR3 length: 13; V gene: TRBV29-1; J gene: TRBJ1-2; D gene: -
CDR3 protein: CASSEMDRVRGYGYTF; CDR3 DNA: TGTGCCAGCAGTGAAATGGACAGGGTACGAGGCTATGGCTACACCTTC; clone size: -; CDR3 length: 16; V gene: TRBV6-1; J gene: TRBJ1-2; D gene: TRBD1
CDR3 protein: CASSLGGDDYGYTF; CDR3 DNA: TGTGCCAGCAGCTTGGGGGGGGACGACTATGGCTACACCTTT; clone size: -; CDR3 length: 14; V gene: TRBV5-4; J gene: TRBJ1-2; D gene: -
CDR3 protein: CSAKLAGVDYEQYF; CDR3 DNA: TGCAGCGCTAAACTAGCGGGAGTTGACTACGAGCAGTACTTC; clone size: -; CDR3 length: 14; V gene: TRBV29-1; J gene: TRBJ2-7; D gene: TRBD2
CDR3 protein: CASSRGLSGEEQYF; CDR3 DNA: TGTGCCAGCAGCAGGGGGCTTTCGGGGGAGGAGCAGTACTTC; clone size: -; CDR3 length: 14; V gene: TRBV5-4; J gene: TRBJ2-7; D gene: -
CDR3 protein: CASSYSKGHRNYEQYF; CDR3 DNA: TGTGCCAGCAGTTACTCGAAGGGGCACCGCAACTACGAGCAGTACTTC; clone size: few; CDR3 length: 16; V gene: TRBV6-5; J gene: TRBJ2-7; D gene: -
CDR3 protein: CAALAGTTLRSTDTQYF; CDR3 DNA: TGTGCCGCCCTTGCCGGGACTACCTTACGGAGCACAGATACGCAGTATTTT; clone size: -; CDR3 length: 17; V gene: TRBV7-9; J gene: TRBJ2-3; D gene: TRBD2
CDR3 protein: CAWSVLADTQYF; CDR3 DNA: TGTGCCTGGAGTGTACTTGCTGATACGCAGTATTTT; clone size: -; CDR3 length: 12; V gene: TRBV30; J gene: TRBJ2-3; D gene: -
CDR3 protein: CASSLTGGRLFF; CDR3 DNA: TGTGCCAGCAGTTTAACAGGGGGTCGGCTGTTTTTT; clone size: -; CDR3 length: 12; V gene: TRBV27; J gene: TRBJ2-2; D gene: TRBD1
CDR3 protein: CATYGENYGYTF; CDR3 DNA: TGTGCCACATATGGGGAGAACTATGGCTACACCTTC; clone size: -; CDR3 length: 12; V gene: TRBV15; J gene: TRBJ1-2; D gene: -
CDR3 protein: CASSQWEDNSPLHF; CDR3 DNA: TGCGCCAGCAGCCAATGGGAGGATAATTCACCCCTCCACTTT; clone size: -; CDR3 length: 14; V gene: TRBV4-1; J gene: TRBJ1-6; D gene: -